This entry lists 11 T cell receptor beta chains sequenced from one sample in a study of blood T cell repertoires in COVID-19. The method was immunoSEQ multiplex PCR; TCRdb's version includes in-frame clones alone and lacks a portion of them. The sample gives 95,000 to 100,000 clones, 85% of which show up once; about 1.8% is in the top ten. Specimen: peripheral blood. The receptor set was obtained from a woman between 65 and 79 years old with active or convalescent COVID-19.

V usage is TRBV6-6 and J usage is TRBJ2-7, with TRBD2 as a possible D gene (5 bases). The V gene lost 2 bases and the J gene lost 1 base, with 9 bases spanning the gap. This CDR3 has 14 residues. Germline loops: CDR1 MNHNY, CDR2 SVGAGI (reference sequence). The CDR3 coding sequence is TGTGCCAGCAGTTACCAGCGGATTTCCTACGAGCAGTACTTC. Its translation: CASSYQRISYEQYF.

The genes are TRBV5-6 and TRBJ2-3; D is perhaps TRBD2 (6 bases). Trimming stripped 4 bases from V and 5 bases from J, with 17 bases between. There are 15 residues in the CDR3. CDR1 and CDR2 from the germline V gene are SGHDT and YYEEEE. As DNA, the CDR3 is TGTGCCAGCAGCCTGGGGGAGGCTGGTGGAGATACGCAGTATTTT. The encoded protein is CASSLGEAGGDTQYF.

The chain carries TRBV21-1 and TRBJ2-3; no DNA check was done on the table's D call, TRBD2. TRBV21-1 is assigned pseudogene status. The CDR3 covers 16 residues. CDR3 region: CASSKESSGATDTQYF. CDR3 in DNA: TGTGCCAGCAGCAAAGAGAGTAGCGGGGCCACAGATACGCAGTATTTT.

This chain connects TRBV7-9 to TRBJ2-2; 12 bases are shared with TRBD1. CDR1 is SEHNR, CDR2 FQNEAQ, per germline (reference sequence). Losses at the gene ends were 5 bases for V and 6 bases for J; bases not matched to a gene: 7. The CDR3 totals 16 residues. The CDR3 bases are TGTGCCAGCAGCAACTCCGGGACAGGGGGCTCCGGGGAGCTGTTTTTT. It codes for CASSNSGTGGSGELFF.

The chain combines TRBV12-3 or TRBV12-4 with TRBJ1-2; D possibly corresponds to TRBD1 (6 bases). V was pared by 6 bases and J by 7 bases, with 15 bases between. There are 13 residues in the CDR3. This chain's CDR3 is CASRPQGSLGYTF. In DNA, the CDR3 is TGTGCCAGCAGACCCCAGGGGAGTCTTGGCTACACCTTC.

This chain uses TRBV4-2 with TRBJ2-7, with D maybe TRBD2 (5 bases). With 0 bases removed from V and 6 bases from J, the gap between germline ends came to 9 bases. The CDR3 sequence is 13 residues long. Germline V gene lookup returns CDR1 LGHNA and CDR2 YNFKEQ. CDR3 amino acids: CASSQDPGSEQYF. The CDR3 DNA is TGTGCCAGCAGCCAAGACCCGGGGTCCGAGCAGTACTTC.

This clone was observed a single time. This chain uses TRBV21-1 with TRBJ2-7; the table's D call, TRBD2, has no DNA check behind it. TRBV21-1 is a pseudogene locus. The CDR3 spans 18 residues. CDR3 in amino acids: CASSKAPVLGGKAYEQYF. CDR3 nucleotides: TGTGCCAGCAGCAAAGCCCCCGTTTTAGGCGGCAAGGCCTACGAGCAGTACTTC.

This clone was detected a few times. J is TRBJ1-5 and V is TRBV18; D perhaps matches TRBD1 (6 bases). Germline CDR1 KGHSH, CDR2 LQKENI. Trimming stripped 3 bases from V and 7 bases from J, with 16 bases between. This CDR3 contains 15 residues. CDR3 sequence reads: CASSPGRGVGQPQHF. The CDR3 nucleotides are TGTGCCAGCTCACCGGGCAGGGGAGTTGGACAGCCCCAGCATTTT.

The chain uses TRBV19 and TRBJ1-1; 11 bases are shared with TRBD1. The CDR3 runs 14 residues. Germline trimming cut 5 bases from V and 4 bases from J; bases unmatched to any gene: 3. The V gene's germline CDR1 is LNHDA and CDR2 SQIVND (reference sequence). The CDR3 nucleotides are TGTGCCAGTAGTTTTGGGACAGGGGGCACTGAAGCTTTCTTT. Protein sequence: CASSFGTGGTEAFF.

This clone has only a few counts. The V gene is TRBV19, the J gene TRBJ1-6, with D possibly TRBD1 on 5 matching bases. CDR3 length equals 13 residues. In germline, CDR1 is LNHDA, CDR2 SQIVND (reference sequence). V was cut by 7 bases and J by 7 bases, with 11 bases left in between. This CDR3 is CASTGRVNSPLHF. The CDR3 DNA sequence: TGTGCCAGTACGGGCAGGGTAAATTCACCCCTCCACTTT.

V is TRBV5-1 and J is TRBJ2-7; 14 nucleotides match TRBD2. The CDR3 totals 14 residues. V gave up 4 bases and J gave up 3 bases; unmatched junction bases: 0. Per the germline V gene, CDR1 is SGHRS and CDR2 is YFSETQ. The CDR3 nucleotides are TGCGCCAGCAGCGGGACTAGCGGGAGCTACGAGCAGTACTTC. Translation: CASSGTSGSYEQYF.